This T cell receptor (beta chain) derives from a study of shared clonotypes between healthy human individuals. Overall study results and limits: Large depth notwithstanding, sorted-subset sequencing proved incomplete by rarefaction.

A note on this clone: Its matching antigen is unknown.

Donors had no recently reported acute infections or vaccinations and were HIV-negative. Splitting of CD4+ cells produced CD45RA+ naive and CD45RA-negative memory subsets. How the authors handled the data: ImmunoSEQ sequences covered only the junction and lacked quality scores; filtering therefore differed. Data came from immunoSEQ multiplex PCR; TCRdb stores just in-frame clones and leaves some out. V and J calls and clone size are those listed in that table; D and trimming were worked out from the DNA. The table includes under 2.5 million clones, 92% detected once. Germline V lookup: CDR1 SGHTA, CDR2 FQGTGA. J gave up 1 base and V 2 bases, and 4 bases lay outside the gene matches. This CDR3 spans 15 amino acids.

The sample taken for sequencing was naive CD4+ T cells from PBMCs. Described subset: CD45RA+ positively selected. The receptor was derived from a man in his late teens or twenties in good health. Some clones in this sample may be carry-over from other donors' samples. The chain is built from TRBV7-3 and TRBJ1-1; 7 nucleotides agree with TRBD1. CDR3: CASSLGSGGNTEAFF. Written as DNA, the CDR3 is TGTGCCAGCAGCTTAGGGTCAGGGGGGAACACTGAAGCTTTCTTT.